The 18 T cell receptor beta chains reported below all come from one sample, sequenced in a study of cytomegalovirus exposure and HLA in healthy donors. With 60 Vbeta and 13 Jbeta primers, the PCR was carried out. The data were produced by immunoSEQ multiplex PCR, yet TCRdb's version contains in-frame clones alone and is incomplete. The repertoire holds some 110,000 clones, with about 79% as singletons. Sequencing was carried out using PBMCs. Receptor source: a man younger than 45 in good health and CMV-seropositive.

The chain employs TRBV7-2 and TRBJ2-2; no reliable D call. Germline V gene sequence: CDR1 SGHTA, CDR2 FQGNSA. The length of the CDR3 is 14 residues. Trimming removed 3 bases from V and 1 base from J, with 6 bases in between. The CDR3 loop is CASSFARNTGELFF. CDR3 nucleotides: TGTGCCAGCAGCTTTGCCAGGAACACCGGGGAGCTGTTTTTT. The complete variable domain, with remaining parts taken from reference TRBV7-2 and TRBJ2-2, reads GAGVSQSPSNKVTEKGKDVELRCDPISGHTALYWYRQSLGQGLEFLIYFQGNSAPDKSGLPSDRFSAERTGGSVSTLTIQRTQQEDSAVYLCASSFARNTGELFFGEGSRLTVL.

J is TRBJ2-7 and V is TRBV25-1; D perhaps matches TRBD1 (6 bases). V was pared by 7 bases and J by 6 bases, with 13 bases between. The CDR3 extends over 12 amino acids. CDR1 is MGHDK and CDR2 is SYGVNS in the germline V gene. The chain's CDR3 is CASTTGSGEQYF. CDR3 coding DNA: TGTGCCAGCACCACAGGGTCCGGCGAGCAGTACTTC.

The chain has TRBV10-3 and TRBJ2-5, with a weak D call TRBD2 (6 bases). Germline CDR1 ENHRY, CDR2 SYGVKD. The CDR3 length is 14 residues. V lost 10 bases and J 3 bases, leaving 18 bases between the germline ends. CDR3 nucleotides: TGTGCCACCAAGACTAGTCGTCCAGAAGAGACCCAGTACTTC. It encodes CATKTSRPEETQYF.

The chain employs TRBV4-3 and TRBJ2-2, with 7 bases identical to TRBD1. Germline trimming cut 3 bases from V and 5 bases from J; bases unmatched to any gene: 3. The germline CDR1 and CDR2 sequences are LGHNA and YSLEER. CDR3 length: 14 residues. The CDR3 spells CASSQTGMTGELFF. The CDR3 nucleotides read TGCGCCAGCAGCCAGACAGGGATGACCGGGGAGCTGTTTTTT.

The CDR3 DNA is TGCAGCGTTGGGGTTACAGGGGTTAATGAAAAACTGTTTTTT. Its translation: CSVGVTGVNEKLFF. The chain joins TRBV29-1 to TRBJ1-4; 7 bases fit TRBD1. In germline, CDR1 is SQVTM, CDR2 ANQGSEA. The CDR3 is made up of 14 amino acids. After removal of 4 bases from V and 4 bases from J, the junction contained 6 bases not matched to a gene. The full variable domain, rest sourced from reference TRBV29-1 and TRBJ1-4, is SAVISQKPSRDICQRGTSLTIQCQVDSQVTMMFWYRQQPGQSLTLIATANQGSEATYESGFVIDKFPISRPNLTFSTLTVSNMSPEDSSIYLCSVGVTGVNEKLFFGSGTQLSVL.

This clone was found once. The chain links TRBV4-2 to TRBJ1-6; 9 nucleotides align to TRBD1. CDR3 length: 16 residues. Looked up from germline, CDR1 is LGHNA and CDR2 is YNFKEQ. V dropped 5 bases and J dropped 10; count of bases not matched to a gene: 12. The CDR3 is CASSSHRDRVNSPLHF. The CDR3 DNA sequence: TGTGCCAGCAGCTCACACCGGGACAGGGTAAACTCACCCCTCCACTTT.

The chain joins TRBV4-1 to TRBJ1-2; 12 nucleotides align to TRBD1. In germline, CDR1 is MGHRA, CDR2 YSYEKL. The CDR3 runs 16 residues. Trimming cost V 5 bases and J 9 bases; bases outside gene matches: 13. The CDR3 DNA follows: TGCGCCAGCAGCGTGGGACAGGGGGCGAAAACCCCATGCTACACCTTC. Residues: CASSVGQGAKTPCYTF.

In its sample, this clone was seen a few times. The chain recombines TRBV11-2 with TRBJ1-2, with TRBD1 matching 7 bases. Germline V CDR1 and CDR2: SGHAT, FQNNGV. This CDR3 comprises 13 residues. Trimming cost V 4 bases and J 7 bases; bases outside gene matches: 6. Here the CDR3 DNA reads TGTGCCAGCAGCTATCAAGACAGGGCTGGCTACACCTTC. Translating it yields CASSYQDRAGYTF.

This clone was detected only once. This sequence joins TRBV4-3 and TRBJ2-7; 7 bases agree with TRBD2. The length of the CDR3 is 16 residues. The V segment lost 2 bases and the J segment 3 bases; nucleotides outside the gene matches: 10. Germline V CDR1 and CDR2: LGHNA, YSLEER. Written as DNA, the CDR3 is TGCGCCAGCAGCCAATTTAGCGGGCGCCTCCACTACGAGCAGTACTTC. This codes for CASSQFSGRLHYEQYF.

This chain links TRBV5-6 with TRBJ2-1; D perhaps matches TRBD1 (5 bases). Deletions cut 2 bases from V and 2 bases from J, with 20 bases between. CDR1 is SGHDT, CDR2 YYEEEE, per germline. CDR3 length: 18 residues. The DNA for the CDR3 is TGTGCCAGCAGCTTCGGCGCTGGGGCAGGGTTTACCTACAATGAGCAGTTCTTC. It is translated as CASSFGAGAGFTYNEQFF.

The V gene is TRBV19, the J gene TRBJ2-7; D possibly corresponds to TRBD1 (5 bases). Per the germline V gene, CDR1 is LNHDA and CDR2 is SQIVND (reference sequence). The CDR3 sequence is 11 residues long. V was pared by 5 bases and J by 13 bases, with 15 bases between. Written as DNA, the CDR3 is TGTGCCAGTAGTTTTGGGGCTGACCTCTACTTC. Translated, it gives CASSFGADLYF.

The CDR3 loop reads CATSRTSGSAGNTIYF. In DNA, the CDR3 is TGTGCCACCAGCAGGACTTCGGGGTCAGCTGGAAACACCATATATTTT. V is TRBV15 and J is TRBJ1-3; D not resolved. The CDR3 consists of 16 residues. Trimming stripped 3 bases from V and 2 bases from J, with 14 bases between. Germline CDR1 and CDR2: LNHNV and YYDKDF (reference sequence).

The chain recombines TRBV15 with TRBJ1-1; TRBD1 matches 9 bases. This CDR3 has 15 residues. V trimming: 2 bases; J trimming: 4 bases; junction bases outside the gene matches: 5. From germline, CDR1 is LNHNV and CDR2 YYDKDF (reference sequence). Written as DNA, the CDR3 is TGTGCCACCAGCAGAAATCCGGACAGGGGCACTGAAGCTTTCTTT. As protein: CATSRNPDRGTEAFF.

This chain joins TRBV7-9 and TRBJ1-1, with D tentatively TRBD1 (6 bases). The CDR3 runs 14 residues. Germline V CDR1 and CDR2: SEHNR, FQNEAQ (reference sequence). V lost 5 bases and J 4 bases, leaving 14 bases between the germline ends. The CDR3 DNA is TGTGCCAGCAGCAATGGACAGAAGGGCACTGAAGCTTTCTTT. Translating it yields CASSNGQKGTEAFF.

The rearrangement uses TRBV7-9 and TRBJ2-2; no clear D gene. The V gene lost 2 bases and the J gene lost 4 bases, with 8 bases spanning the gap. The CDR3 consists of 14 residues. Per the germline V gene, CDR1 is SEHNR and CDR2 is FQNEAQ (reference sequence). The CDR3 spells CASSLSSVTGELFF. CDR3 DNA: TGTGCCAGCAGCTTATCTTCTGTCACCGGGGAGCTGTTTTTT.

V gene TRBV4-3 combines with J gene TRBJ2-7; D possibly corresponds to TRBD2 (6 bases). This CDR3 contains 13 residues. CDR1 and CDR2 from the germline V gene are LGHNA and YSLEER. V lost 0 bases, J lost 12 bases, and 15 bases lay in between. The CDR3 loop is CASSQDRWGVVYF. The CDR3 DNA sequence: TGCGCCAGCAGCCAAGATCGGTGGGGGGTAGTGTACTTC.

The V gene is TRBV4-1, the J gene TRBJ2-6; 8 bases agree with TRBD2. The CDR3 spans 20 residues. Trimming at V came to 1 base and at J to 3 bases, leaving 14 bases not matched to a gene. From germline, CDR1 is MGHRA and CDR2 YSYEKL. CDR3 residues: CASSQVVSGAGVFGANVLTF. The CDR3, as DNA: TGCGCCAGCAGCCAAGTGGTCTCAGGAGCGGGGGTCTTTGGGGCCAACGTCCTGACTTTC.

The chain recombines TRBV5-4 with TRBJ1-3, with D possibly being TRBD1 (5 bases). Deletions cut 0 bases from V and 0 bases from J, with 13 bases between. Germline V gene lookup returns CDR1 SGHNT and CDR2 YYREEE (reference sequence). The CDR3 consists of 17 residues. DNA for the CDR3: TGTGCCAGCAGCTTGGATCTCCAGGGCTACTCTGGAAACACCATATATTTT. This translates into CASSLDLQGYSGNTIYF.